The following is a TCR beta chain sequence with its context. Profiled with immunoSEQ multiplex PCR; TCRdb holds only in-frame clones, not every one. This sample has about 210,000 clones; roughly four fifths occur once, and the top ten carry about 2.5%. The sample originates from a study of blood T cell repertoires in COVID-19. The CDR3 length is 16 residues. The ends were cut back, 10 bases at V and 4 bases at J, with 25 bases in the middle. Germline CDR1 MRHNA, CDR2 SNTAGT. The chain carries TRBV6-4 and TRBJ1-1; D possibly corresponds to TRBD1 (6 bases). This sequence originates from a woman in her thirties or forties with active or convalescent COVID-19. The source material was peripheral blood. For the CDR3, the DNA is TGTGCCACCCTCAGGAAACAGGGAGCGGGATTCACTGAAGCTTTCTTT. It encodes CATLRKQGAGFTEAFF.